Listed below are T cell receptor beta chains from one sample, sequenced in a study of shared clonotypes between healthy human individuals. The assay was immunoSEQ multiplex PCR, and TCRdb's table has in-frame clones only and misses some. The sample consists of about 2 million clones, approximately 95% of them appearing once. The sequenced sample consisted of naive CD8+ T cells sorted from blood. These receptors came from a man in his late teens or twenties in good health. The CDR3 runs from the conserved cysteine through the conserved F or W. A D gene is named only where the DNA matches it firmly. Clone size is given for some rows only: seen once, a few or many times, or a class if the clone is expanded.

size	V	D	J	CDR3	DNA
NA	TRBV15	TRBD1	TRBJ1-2	CATSTRDRGRGGYTF	TGTGCCACCTCGACGAGGGACAGGGGCCGAGGAGGCTACACCTTC
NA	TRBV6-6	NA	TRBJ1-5	CASSVPGLEGNQPQHF	TGTGCCAGCAGCGTACCGGGACTAGAGGGCAATCAGCCCCAGCATTTT
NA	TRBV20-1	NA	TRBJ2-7	CSAATGPKQYF	TGCAGTGCTGCCACTGGGCCTAAGCAGTACTTC
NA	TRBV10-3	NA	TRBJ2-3	CAIRNTDTQYF	TGTGCCATCAGAAACACAGATACGCAGTATTTT
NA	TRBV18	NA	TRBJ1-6	CASSPYRDNSPLHF	TGTGCCAGCTCACCCTACAGGGATAATTCACCCCTCCACTTT
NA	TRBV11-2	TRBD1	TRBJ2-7	CASSSGQGPSYEQYF	TGTGCCAGCAGTTCAGGACAGGGACCTTCCTACGAGCAGTACTTC
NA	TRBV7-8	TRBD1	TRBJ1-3	CASSNTGAGNTIYF	TGTGCCAGCAGCAACACAGGGGCCGGAAACACCATATATTTT
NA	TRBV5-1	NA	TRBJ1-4	CASSFATGFNEKLFF	TGCGCCAGCAGCTTCGCGACAGGATTTAATGAAAAACTGTTTTTT
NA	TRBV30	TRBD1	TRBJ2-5	CACLTGGEETQYF	TGTGCCTGTCTGACAGGGGGCGAAGAGACCCAGTACTTC
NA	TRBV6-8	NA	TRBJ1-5	CASSYSSQSNQPQHF	TGTGCCAGCAGTTACTCGAGTCAGAGCAATCAGCCCCAGCATTTT
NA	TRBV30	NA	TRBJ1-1	CAWSVTGTEAFF	TGTGCCTGGAGTGTAACGGGCACTGAAGCTTTCTTT
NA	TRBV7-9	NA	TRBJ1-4	CASSPQGWKEKLFF	TGTGCCAGCAGCCCCCAAGGGTGGAAGGAAAAACTGTTTTTT
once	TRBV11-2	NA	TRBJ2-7	CASSLGPSYEQYF	TGTGCCAGCAGCTTGGGGCCCTCCTACGAGCAGTACTTC
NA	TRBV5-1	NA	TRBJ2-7	CASSLGLVGEQYF	TGCGCCAGCAGCTTGGGGCTAGTTGGCGAGCAGTACTTC
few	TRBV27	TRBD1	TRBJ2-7	CASSMGQSYEQYF	TGTGCCAGCAGTATGGGACAGTCCTACGAGCAGTACTTC
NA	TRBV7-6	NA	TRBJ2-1	CASSFLTSSSYNEQFF	TGTGCCAGCAGCTTTTTGACTAGTTCGTCCTACAATGAGCAGTTCTTC
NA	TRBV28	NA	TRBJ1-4	CASTPHGNEKLFF	TGTGCCAGCACCCCACACGGGAATGAAAAACTGTTTTTT
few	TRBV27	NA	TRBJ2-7	CASSLGASYEQYF	TGTGCCAGCAGTTTGGGCGCCTCCTACGAGCAGTACTTC
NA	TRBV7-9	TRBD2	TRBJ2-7	CASSPGTSGYEQYF	TGTGCCAGCAGCCCCGGGACTAGCGGTTACGAGCAGTACTTC
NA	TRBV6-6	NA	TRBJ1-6	CASSYVEGGRSPLHF	TGTGCCAGCAGTTACGTTGAGGGTGGACGGTCACCCCTCCACTTT
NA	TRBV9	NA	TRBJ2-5	CASSVSDGSTQYF	TGTGCCAGCAGCGTTTCTGACGGGTCGACCCAGTACTTC
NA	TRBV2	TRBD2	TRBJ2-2	CASSEASVAGGYNTGELFF	TGTGCCAGCAGTGAAGCGTCGGTAGCGGGAGGATATAACACCGGGGAGCTGTTTTTT
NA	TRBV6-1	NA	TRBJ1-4	CASRGWNEKLFF	TGTGCCAGCAGAGGTTGGAATGAAAAACTGTTTTTT
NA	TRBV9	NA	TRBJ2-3	CASSLGSLTPTDTQYF	TGTGCCAGCAGCTTGGGTTCATTGACTCCCACAGATACGCAGTATTTT
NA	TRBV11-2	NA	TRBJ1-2	CASSPQRDYGYTF	TGTGCCAGCAGCCCCCAGAGGGACTATGGCTACACCTTC
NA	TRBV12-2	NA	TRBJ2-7	CASRWDRPGYEQYF	TGTGCAAGTCGCTGGGACAGGCCCGGCTACGAGCAGTACTTC
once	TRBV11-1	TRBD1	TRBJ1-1	CASSLTEGAGTEAFF	TGTGCCAGCAGTCTCACAGAGGGGGCAGGCACTGAAGCTTTCTTT
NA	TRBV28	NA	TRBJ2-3	CASSSTRSGSTDTQYF	TGTGCCAGCAGTTCCACCAGGAGCGGGAGCACAGATACGCAGTATTTT
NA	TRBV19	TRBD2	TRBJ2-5	CASSRLAGYQETQYF	TGTGCCAGTAGTCGTCTAGCGGGGTACCAAGAGACCCAGTACTTC
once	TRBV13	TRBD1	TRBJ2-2	CASTVDRVDTGELFF	TGTGCCAGCACCGTGGACAGGGTGGACACCGGGGAGCTGTTTTTT
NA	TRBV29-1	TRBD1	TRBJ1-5	CGVMVGQYQPQHF	TGCGGCGTGATGGTGGGACAGTATCAGCCCCAGCATTTT
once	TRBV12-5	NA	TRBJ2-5	CASGLPIGSGGGETQYF	TGTGCTAGTGGTTTGCCGATAGGGTCCGGAGGTGGGGAGACCCAGTACTTC
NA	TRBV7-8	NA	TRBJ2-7	CASRTDAGIYEQYF	TGTGCCAGCAGAACCGATGCAGGTATCTACGAGCAGTACTTC
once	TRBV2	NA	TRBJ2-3	CASSGLATTSTDTQYF	TGTGCCAGCAGTGGGCTAGCGACTACTAGCACAGATACGCAGTATTTT
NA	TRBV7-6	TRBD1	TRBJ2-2	CASSLAGTGYESDTGELFF	TGTGCCAGCAGCTTAGCAGGGACAGGGTATGAGTCCGACACCGGGGAGCTGTTTTTT
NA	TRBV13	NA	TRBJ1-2	CASSILGGGRGYTF	TGTGCCAGCAGCATCCTGGGGGGCGGGAGAGGCTACACCTTC
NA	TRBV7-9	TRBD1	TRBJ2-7	CASSHPGQGAGEQYF	TGTGCCAGCAGCCATCCGGGACAGGGTGCTGGCGAGCAGTACTTC
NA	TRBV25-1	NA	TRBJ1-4	CASSEYLGEKLFF	TGTGCCAGCAGTGAATATCTAGGGGAAAAACTGTTTTTT